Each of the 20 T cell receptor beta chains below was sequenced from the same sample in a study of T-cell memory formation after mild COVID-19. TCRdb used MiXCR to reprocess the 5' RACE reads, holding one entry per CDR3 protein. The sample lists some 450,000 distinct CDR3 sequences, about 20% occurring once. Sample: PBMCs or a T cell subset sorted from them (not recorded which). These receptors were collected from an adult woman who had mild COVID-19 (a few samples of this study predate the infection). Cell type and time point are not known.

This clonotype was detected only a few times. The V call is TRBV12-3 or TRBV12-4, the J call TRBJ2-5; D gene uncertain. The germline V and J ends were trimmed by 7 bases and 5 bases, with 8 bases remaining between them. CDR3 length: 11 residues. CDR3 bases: TGTGCCAGCACCCCCGGCGAGACCCAGTACTTC. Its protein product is CASTPGETQYF.

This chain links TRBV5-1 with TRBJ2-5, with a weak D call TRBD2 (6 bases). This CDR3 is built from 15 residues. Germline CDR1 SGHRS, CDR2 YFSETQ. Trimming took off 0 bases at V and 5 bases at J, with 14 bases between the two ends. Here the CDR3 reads CASSLDRGMGETQYF. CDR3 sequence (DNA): TGCGCCAGCAGCTTGGATCGCGGGATGGGGGAGACCCAGTACTTC.

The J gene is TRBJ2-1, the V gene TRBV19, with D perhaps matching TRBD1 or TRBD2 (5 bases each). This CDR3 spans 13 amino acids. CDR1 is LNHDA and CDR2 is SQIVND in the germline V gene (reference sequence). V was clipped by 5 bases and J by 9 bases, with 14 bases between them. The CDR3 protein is CASSQREGLEQFF. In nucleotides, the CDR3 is TGTGCCAGTAGTCAGCGAGAGGGGCTTGAGCAGTTCTTC.

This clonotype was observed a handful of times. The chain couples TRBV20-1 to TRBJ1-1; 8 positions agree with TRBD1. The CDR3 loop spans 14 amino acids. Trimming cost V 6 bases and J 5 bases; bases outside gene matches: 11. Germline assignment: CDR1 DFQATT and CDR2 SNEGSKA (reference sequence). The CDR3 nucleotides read TGCAGTGCAAACGTCCAGGGGGCCAGAACTGAAGCTTTCTTT. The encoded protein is CSANVQGARTEAFF.

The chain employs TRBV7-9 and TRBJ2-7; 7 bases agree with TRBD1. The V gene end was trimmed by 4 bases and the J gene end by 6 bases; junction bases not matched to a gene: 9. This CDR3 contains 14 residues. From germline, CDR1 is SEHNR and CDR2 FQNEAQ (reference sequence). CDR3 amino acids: CASSSRQGPSEQYF. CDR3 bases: TGTGCCAGCAGCTCACGACAGGGACCCTCCGAGCAGTACTTC.

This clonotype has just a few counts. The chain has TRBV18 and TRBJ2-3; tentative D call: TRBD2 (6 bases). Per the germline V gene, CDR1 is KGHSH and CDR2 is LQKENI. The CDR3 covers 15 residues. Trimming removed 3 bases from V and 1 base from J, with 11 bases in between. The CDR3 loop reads CASSPVGLRTDTQYF. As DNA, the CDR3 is TGTGCCAGCTCACCGGTGGGACTCCGCACAGATACGCAGTATTTT.

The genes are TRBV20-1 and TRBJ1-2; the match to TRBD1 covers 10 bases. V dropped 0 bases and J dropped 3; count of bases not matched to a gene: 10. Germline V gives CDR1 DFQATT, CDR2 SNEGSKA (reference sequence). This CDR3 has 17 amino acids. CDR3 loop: CSARDLQATGGDYGYTF. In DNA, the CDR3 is TGCAGTGCTAGAGATTTGCAAGCGACAGGGGGCGACTATGGCTACACCTTC.

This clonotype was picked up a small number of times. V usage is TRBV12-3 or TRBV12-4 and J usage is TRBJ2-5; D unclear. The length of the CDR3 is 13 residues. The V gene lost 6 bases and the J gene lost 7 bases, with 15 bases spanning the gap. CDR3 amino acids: CASSFPTDGTQYF. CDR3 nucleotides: TGTGCCAGCAGCTTCCCGACGGACGGGACCCAGTACTTC.

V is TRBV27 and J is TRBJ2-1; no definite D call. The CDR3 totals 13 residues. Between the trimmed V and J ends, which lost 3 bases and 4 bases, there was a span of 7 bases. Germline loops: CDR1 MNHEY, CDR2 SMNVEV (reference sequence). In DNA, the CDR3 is TGTGCCAGCAGTTTCATGGGGTACAATGAGCAGTTCTTC. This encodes CASSFMGYNEQFF.

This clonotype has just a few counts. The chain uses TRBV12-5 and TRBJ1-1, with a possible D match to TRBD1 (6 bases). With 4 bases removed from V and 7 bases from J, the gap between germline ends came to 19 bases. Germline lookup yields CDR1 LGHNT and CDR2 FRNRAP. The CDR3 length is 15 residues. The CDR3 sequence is CASGSRGSGTFEAFF. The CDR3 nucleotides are TGTGCTAGTGGTTCCAGGGGTTCCGGAACTTTTGAAGCTTTCTTT.

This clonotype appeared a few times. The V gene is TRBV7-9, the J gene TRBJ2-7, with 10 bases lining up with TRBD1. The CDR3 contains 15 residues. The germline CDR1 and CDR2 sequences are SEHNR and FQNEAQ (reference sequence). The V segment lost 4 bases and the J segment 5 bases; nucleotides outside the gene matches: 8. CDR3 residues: CASSSPGQGLHEQYF. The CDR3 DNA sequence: TGTGCCAGCAGCTCTCCGGGACAGGGGTTACACGAGCAGTACTTC.

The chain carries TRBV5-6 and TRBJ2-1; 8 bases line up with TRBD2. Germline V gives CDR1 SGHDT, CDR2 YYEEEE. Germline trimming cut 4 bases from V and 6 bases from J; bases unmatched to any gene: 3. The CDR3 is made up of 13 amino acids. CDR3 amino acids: CASSRGLVNEQFF. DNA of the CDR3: TGTGCCAGCAGCAGGGGACTAGTCAATGAGCAGTTCTTC.

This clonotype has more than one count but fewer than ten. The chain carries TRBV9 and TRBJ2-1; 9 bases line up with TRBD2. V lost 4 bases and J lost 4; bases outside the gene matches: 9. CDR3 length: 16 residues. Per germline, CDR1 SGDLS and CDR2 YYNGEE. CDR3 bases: TGTGCCAGCAGCCCACCAGCGGGGGGACGTTACAATGAGCAGTTCTTC. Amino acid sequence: CASSPPAGGRYNEQFF.

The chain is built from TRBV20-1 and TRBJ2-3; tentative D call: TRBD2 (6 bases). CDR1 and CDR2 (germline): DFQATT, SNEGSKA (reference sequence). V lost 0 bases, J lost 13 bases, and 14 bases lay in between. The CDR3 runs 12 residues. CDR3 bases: TGCAGTGCTAGAGATGGAGGGGTCCCCGAGTATTTT. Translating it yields CSARDGGVPEYF.

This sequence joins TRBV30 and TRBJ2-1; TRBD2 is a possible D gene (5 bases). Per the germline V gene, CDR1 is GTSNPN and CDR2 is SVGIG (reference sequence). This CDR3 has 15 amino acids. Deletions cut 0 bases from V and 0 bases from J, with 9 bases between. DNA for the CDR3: TGTGCCTGGAGTGTAAGTCGGGGCTCCTACAATGAGCAGTTCTTC. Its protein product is CAWSVSRGSYNEQFF.

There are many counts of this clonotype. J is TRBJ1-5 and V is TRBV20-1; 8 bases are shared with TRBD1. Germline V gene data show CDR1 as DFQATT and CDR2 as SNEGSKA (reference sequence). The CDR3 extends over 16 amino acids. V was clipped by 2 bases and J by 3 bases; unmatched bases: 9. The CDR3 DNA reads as TGCAGTGCTAGAACCATAGGGACAGGATACAATCAGCCCCAGCATTTT. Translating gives CSARTIGTGYNQPQHF.

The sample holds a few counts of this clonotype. CDR3 DNA sequence: TGTGCCAGCGCCGGGAGCTCCTACAATGAGCAGTTCTTC. It translates to CASAGSSYNEQFF. The rearrangement uses TRBV7-2 and TRBJ2-1; TRBD2 is a possible D gene (6 bases). The CDR3 contains 13 residues. Germline loops: CDR1 SGHTA, CDR2 FQGNSA. The V end lost 8 bases, the J end lost 0 bases, and 8 bases lay between the germline ends.

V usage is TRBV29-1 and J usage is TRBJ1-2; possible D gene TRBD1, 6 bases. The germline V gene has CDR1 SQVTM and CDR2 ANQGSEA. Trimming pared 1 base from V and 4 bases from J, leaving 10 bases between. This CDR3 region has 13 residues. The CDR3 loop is CSVEVGRGYGYTF. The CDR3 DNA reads TGCAGCGTTGAAGTTGGCAGGGGCTATGGCTACACCTTC.

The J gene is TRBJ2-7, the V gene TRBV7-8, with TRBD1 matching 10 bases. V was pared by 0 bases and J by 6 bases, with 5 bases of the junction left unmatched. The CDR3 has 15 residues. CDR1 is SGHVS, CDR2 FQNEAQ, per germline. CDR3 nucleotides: TGTGCCAGCAGCTTAGCGATCGGACAGGGGGTCGAGCAGTACTTC. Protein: CASSLAIGQGVEQYF.

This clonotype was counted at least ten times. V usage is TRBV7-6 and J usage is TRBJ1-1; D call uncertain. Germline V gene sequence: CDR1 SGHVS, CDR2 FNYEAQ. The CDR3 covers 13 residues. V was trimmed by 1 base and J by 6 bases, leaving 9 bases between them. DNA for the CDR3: TGTGCCAGCAGCTTAGGTCGCGGGCCTGAAGCTTTCTTT. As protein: CASSLGRGPEAFF.